The 30 T cell receptor beta chains below were found in one sample sequenced in a study of T cells in Graves' hyperthyroidism and ophthalmopathy. TCR beta CDR3 region amplification was performed from RNA transcripts. With the HTBI primer set, the TCR CDR3 went through a first round of RT-PCR. MiXCR, run by TCRdb on the multiplex PCR reads, gives a single entry per CDR3 protein. The data contain roughly 570,000 distinct CDR3 sequences, roughly 50% of them singletons. Sequenced: peripheral blood or thyroid tissue (not recorded which). Every receptor here comes from a woman aged 18-30 years with Graves' hyperthyroidism.

This chain joins TRBV7-2 and TRBJ2-7, with 8 bases fitting TRBD1. Per the germline V gene, CDR1 is SGHTA and CDR2 is FQGNSA. Trimming at V came to 4 bases and at J to 2 bases, leaving 10 bases not matched to a gene. CDR3 size: 16 residues. This CDR3 reads CASSSSAGTGPYEQYF. For the CDR3, the DNA is TGTGCCAGCAGCTCTTCGGCCGGGACAGGACCCTACGAGCAGTACTTC.

Note on this clonotype: This may be a read error, as it is one base from a much larger clone. J is TRBJ2-7 and V is TRBV7-9, with D unresolved. Germline CDR1 and CDR2: SEHNR and FQNEAQ (reference sequence). The CDR3 contains 16 residues. CDR3 coding DNA: TGCGCCAGCAGCCAACCCCCGGGCCGGACGAAATACGAGCAGTACTTC. Translated, it gives CASSQPPGRTKYEQYF.

In this sample, this clonotype turned up a few times. The chain recombines TRBV7-2 with TRBJ2-7; the match to TRBD2 covers 8 bases. The J segment lost 2 bases and the V segment lost 5 bases, leaving 5 bases of the junction unmatched. The CDR3 runs 14 residues. Germline lookup yields CDR1 SGHTA and CDR2 FQGNSA. The chain's CDR3 is CASSESGSAYEQYF. CDR3 bases: TGTGCCAGCAGCGAGAGCGGGAGCGCCTACGAGCAGTACTTC.

The V call is TRBV20-1, the J call TRBJ2-7, with D perhaps matching TRBD1 (6 bases). Germline CDR1 DFQATT, CDR2 SNEGSKA (reference sequence). The CDR3 consists of 13 residues. V lost 5 bases to trimming and J lost 8 bases, with 19 bases between them. CDR3 nucleotides: TGCAGTGCTCCTTCCAGGACGAGGGGGAAGCAGTACTTC. Amino acid sequence: CSAPSRTRGKQYF.

The rearrangement uses TRBV9 and TRBJ2-7, with D maybe TRBD2 (6 bases). The V gene's germline CDR1 is SGDLS and CDR2 YYNGEE. CDR3 length: 13 residues. V shed 3 bases and J shed 5 bases, with 12 bases lying between them. Here the CDR3 reads CASSETLANEQYF. The CDR3 DNA reads TGTGCCAGCAGCGAAACACTAGCTAACGAGCAGTACTTC. Supplemented by reference TRBV9 and TRBJ2-7, the full variable domain reads DSGVTQTPKHLITATGQRVTLRCSPRSGDLSVYWYQQSLDQGLQFLIQYYNGEERAKGNILERFSAQQFPDLHSELNLSSLELGDSALYFCASSETLANEQYFGPGTRLTVT.

Note on this clonotype: Relative to the germline gene, one junction end is altered; a read error may explain this. The J gene is TRBJ1-3, the V gene TRBV19, with D possibly TRBD1 on 6 matching bases. The CDR3 consists of 16 residues. Germline lookup yields CDR1 LNHDA and CDR2 SQIVND (reference sequence). CDR3 residues: CASRISGGQTGNTTYF. Here the CDR3 DNA reads TGTGCCAGTAGGATTTCGGGGGGCCAGACTGGAAACACCACATATTTT.

This clonotype was seen just once. The chain combines TRBV2 with TRBJ1-2; 8 bases fit TRBD1. CDR3 length: 14 amino acids. V was pared by 6 bases and J by 8 bases, with 11 bases of the junction left unmatched. CDR1 and CDR2 from the germline V gene are SNHLY and FYNNEI. In DNA form, the CDR3 reads TGTGCCAGCAGCTTATGGGACAGGAGGGGAGGCTACACCTTC. This translates into CASSLWDRRGGYTF. The full variable domain, with the rest looked up from reference TRBV2 and TRBJ1-2, is EPEVTQTPSHQVTQMGQEVILRCVPISNHLYFYWYRQILGQKVEFLVSFYNNEISEKSEIFDDQFSVERPDGSNFTLKIRSTKLEDSAMYFCASSLWDRRGGYTFGSGTRLTVV.

The rearrangement uses TRBV2 and TRBJ2-7; D is ambiguous. The CDR3 loop spans 12 amino acids. The germline V gene encodes CDR1 SNHLY and CDR2 FYNNEI. V gave up 4 bases and J gave up 7 bases, with 11 bases separating them. The CDR3 loop is CASSVGLNEQYF. The CDR3 region has the DNA TGTGCCAGCAGTGTCGGTCTCAATGAGCAGTACTTC.

In its sample, this clonotype was seen a few times. A much more abundant neighbour one base away suggests this may be a read error. The gene calls are TRBV7-2 and TRBJ2-7; perhaps D is TRBD1 or TRBD2 (5 bases each). This CDR3 spans 14 amino acids. Germline V gene data show CDR1 as SGHTA and CDR2 as FQGNSA. The CDR3 reads CASSPMGVGYEQCF. CDR3 DNA sequence: TGTGCCAGCAGCCCCATGGGGGTTGGATACGAGCAGTGCTTC.

Points on this clonotype: A clone one base away is much larger, so this may be a read error. This sequence joins TRBV2 and TRBJ1-6; 10 bases line up with TRBD1. Germline V CDR1 and CDR2: SNHLY, FYNNEI. The junction had 7 bases not matched to a gene; V was cut back by 5 bases and J by 9 bases. The CDR3 sequence is 15 residues long. The CDR3 protein is CASSFGTGAISPLHF. CDR3 coding DNA: TGTGCCAGCAGTTTTGGGACAGGGGCAATTTCACCCCTCCACTTT.

This clonotype has at least ten counts. This chain uses TRBV7-2 with TRBJ2-1, with unresolved D. The V and J ends lost 3 bases and 4 bases respectively, with 4 bases between them. CDR1 and CDR2 from the germline V gene are SGHTA and FQGNSA. This CDR3 has 12 residues. The CDR3 region has the DNA TGTGCCAGCAGCTTCCAGTACAATGAGCAGTTCTTC. The encoded protein is CASSFQYNEQFF. Combining the CDR3 with reference TRBV7-2 and TRBJ2-1 gives the whole variable domain GAGVSQSPSNKVTEKGKDVELRCDPISGHTALYWYRQSLGQGLEFLIYFQGNSAPDKSGLPSDRFSAERTGGSVSTLTIQRTQQEDSAVYLCASSFQYNEQFFGPGTRLTVL.

This clonotype was seen repeatedly, ten times or more. The V and J genes are TRBV6-5 and TRBJ1-1; D not certain. The germline V gene encodes CDR1 MNHEY and CDR2 SVGAGI. The CDR3 has 15 residues. V was clipped by 5 bases and J by 3 bases, with 16 bases between them. This chain's CDR3 is CASSNGVRGHTEAFF. CDR3 nucleotides: TGTGCCAGCAGTAACGGAGTACGGGGTCACACTGAAGCTTTCTTT.

This clonotype has at least ten counts. V gene TRBV4-1 combines with J gene TRBJ2-7; TRBD1 agrees at 9 bases. Germline CDR1 reads MGHRA; CDR2 reads YSYEKL. The trim removed 4 bases at V and 2 bases at J, leaving 9 bases unmatched. CDR3 size: 16 residues. CDR3 nucleotide sequence: TGCGCCAGCAGCCGGATACCGACAGGGGGGCCCTACGAGCAGTACTTC. This encodes CASSRIPTGGPYEQYF.

This CDR3 reads CSARDPAGSTDTQYF. The CDR3 nucleotides are TGCAGTGCTAGAGATCCGGCGGGGAGCACAGATACGCAGTATTTT. This chain links TRBV20-1 with TRBJ2-3, with D possibly matching TRBD2 (6 bases). In germline, CDR1 is DFQATT, CDR2 SNEGSKA (reference sequence). This CDR3 spans 15 amino acids. Deletions cut 0 bases from V and 0 bases from J, with 10 bases between.

The CDR3 here is CSARDWRASASQYTGELFF. In DNA form, the CDR3 reads TGCAGTGCTAGAGATTGGCGGGCGTCAGCGTCCCAGTACACCGGGGAGCTGTTTTTT. The chain joins TRBV20-1 to TRBJ2-2; D might be TRBD2 (5 bases). Between the trimmed V and J ends, which lost 0 bases and 3 bases, there was a span of 23 bases. The germline V gene has CDR1 DFQATT and CDR2 SNEGSKA (reference sequence). This CDR3 spans 19 amino acids.

This chain connects TRBV7-2 to TRBJ2-5; D not resolved. Trimming cost V 4 bases and J 4 bases, with 10 bases left between them. CDR1 SGHTA and CDR2 FQGNSA come from the germline V gene. The CDR3 has 13 amino acids. As DNA, the CDR3 is TGTGCCAGCAGCTCCGAAGGGCGAGAGACCCAGTACTTC. Translation gives CASSSEGRETQYF.

This clonotype was seen at least ten times. This chain connects TRBV29-1 to TRBJ1-2; D remains ambiguous. This CDR3 spans 15 amino acids. Trimming took 4 bases from V and 0 from J, leaving 15 bases between them. The germline V gene encodes CDR1 SQVTM and CDR2 ANQGSEA. CDR3 in amino acids: CSVGEWGRANYGYTF. The CDR3 region has the DNA TGCAGCGTTGGGGAATGGGGAAGAGCTAACTATGGCTACACCTTC.

The chain couples TRBV27 to TRBJ2-2, with a tentative D call TRBD2 (6 bases). The CDR3 is 12 amino acids. The germline gives CDR1 MNHEY, CDR2 SMNVEV (reference sequence). V was cut by 8 bases and J by 6 bases, with 10 bases left in between. The CDR3 coding sequence is TGTGCCAGCTGGGAGGTCCCCGGGGAGCTGTTTTTT. It translates to CASWEVPGELFF.

Many counts were recorded for this clonotype. The chain joins TRBV29-1 to TRBJ1-5, with TRBD1 identical over 8 bases. CDR3 length equals 17 residues. Per germline, CDR1 SQVTM and CDR2 ANQGSEA. With V trimmed by 4 bases and J by 6 bases, 17 bases remained unmatched. The CDR3 protein is CSVGQGQVSTPAQPQHF. The CDR3 DNA reads as TGCAGCGTTGGACAGGGACAGGTCAGCACCCCGGCTCAGCCCCAGCATTTT.

J is TRBJ1-1 and V is TRBV18; a weak D match, TRBD1 (6 bases). The germline V gene encodes CDR1 KGHSH and CDR2 LQKENI. The CDR3 has 14 residues. Between the trimmed V and J ends, which lost 2 bases and 5 bases, there was a span of 12 bases. CDR3: CASSPYAGETEAFF. Written as DNA, the CDR3 is TGTGCCAGCTCACCATACGCAGGGGAAACTGAAGCTTTCTTT.

Comments on this clonotype: A read error is possible here, since a much larger clone lies one base away. CDR3 in amino acids: CGAKRLVQTGELFF. In DNA, the CDR3 is TGCGGTGCAAAGAGACTAGTCCAGACCGGGGAGCTGTTTTTT. V usage is TRBV20-1 and J usage is TRBJ2-2, with D perhaps matching TRBD2 (6 bases). The CDR3 is 14 residues long. The germline gives CDR1 DFQATT, CDR2 SNEGSKA (reference sequence).

This clonotype is a singleton in its sample. The CDR3 ends on some other residue instead of the conserved phenylalanine or tryptophan, so this is likely a read error. Because the CDR3's place on the DNA is in doubt, the DNA is left out and the CDR3 is given as listed by TCRdb. This sequence joins TRBV20-1 and TRBJ2-5; the DNA was not used to check the table's D call, TRBD1. CDR1 is DFQATT, CDR2 SNEGSKA, per germline (reference sequence). 12 amino acids form the CDR3, both terminal residues included. This chain's CDR3 is CSVLSGVGTVDT.

This chain links TRBV7-9 with TRBJ1-2; TRBD1 matches at 7 bases. This CDR3 spans 16 amino acids. The V gene's germline CDR1 is SEHNR and CDR2 FQNEAQ (reference sequence). J was trimmed by 0 bases and V by 7 bases; bases with no gene match: 11. The CDR3 DNA reads as TGTGCCAGCACACCGACAGGGACCAGAGCTAACTATGGCTACACCTTC. Translation: CASTPTGTRANYGYTF.

As for this clonotype: This may arise from a read error, as a much more abundant clone is one base away. CDR3 sequence: CASSPTWGQPQHF. The CDR3, as DNA: TGTGCCAGCAGCCCGACCTGGGGGCAGCCCCAGCATTTT. This chain links TRBV7-3 with TRBJ1-5; weak D call: TRBD1 (5 bases). The CDR3 totals 13 residues. Germline V gene sequence: CDR1 SGHTA, CDR2 FQGTGA. V was cut by 5 bases and J by 7 bases, with 12 bases left in between.

V gene TRBV5-1 combines with J gene TRBJ1-2; maybe TRBD1 (6 bases). Trimming removed 0 bases from V and 4 bases from J, with 10 bases in between. The CDR3 covers 14 residues. The germline gives CDR1 SGHRS, CDR2 YFSETQ. Here the CDR3 reads CASSLGGLGYGYTF. Written as DNA, the CDR3 is TGCGCCAGCAGCTTGGGGGGGCTTGGCTATGGCTACACCTTC.

In its sample, this clonotype was seen many times. This chain links TRBV20-1 with TRBJ1-1; 7 nucleotides align to TRBD1. The germline gives CDR1 DFQATT, CDR2 SNEGSKA (reference sequence). The J segment lost 3 bases and the V segment lost 6 bases, leaving 7 bases of the junction unmatched. The CDR3 is 13 residues long. The CDR3 here is CSANRGLYTEAFF. DNA for the CDR3: TGCAGTGCAAATAGGGGGCTTTACACTGAAGCTTTCTTT.

This clonotype was picked up many times. The V call is TRBV12-3 or TRBV12-4, the J call TRBJ1-1, with TRBD1 matching 8 bases. Trimming cost V 3 bases and J 2 bases; bases outside gene matches: 11. The CDR3 contains 17 residues. The CDR3 DNA reads as TGTGCCAGCAGTTTCGGGCGGTGGACAGGGATCAACACTGAAGCTTTCTTT. As protein: CASSFGRWTGINTEAFF.

This chain joins TRBV2 and TRBJ2-5, with 7 nucleotides matching TRBD1. The CDR3 covers 14 residues. Germline V lookup: CDR1 SNHLY, CDR2 FYNNEI. The ends lost 5 bases at V and 3 bases at J; junction bases unmatched: 6. In nucleotides, the CDR3 is TGTGCCAGCAGTTTGAGGGGGCATAAAGAGACCCAGTACTTC. It is translated as CASSLRGHKETQYF. Full variable domain (remainder filled in from reference TRBV2 and TRBJ2-5): EPEVTQTPSHQVTQMGQEVILRCVPISNHLYFYWYRQILGQKVEFLVSFYNNEISEKSEIFDDQFSVERPDGSNFTLKIRSTKLEDSAMYFCASSLRGHKETQYFGPGTRLLVL.

The rearrangement uses TRBV20-1 and TRBJ2-7; 9 bases fit TRBD2. Germline V gene lookup returns CDR1 DFQATT and CDR2 SNEGSKA (reference sequence). V shed 0 bases, J shed 0 bases, and the junction held 3 bases outside the gene matches. This CDR3 has 15 residues. The CDR3 loop is CSAREGSGSSYEQYF. DNA for the CDR3: TGCAGTGCTAGAGAGGGTAGCGGGAGCTCCTACGAGCAGTACTTC.

Of note for this clonotype: Here the CDR3 omits its conserved ending phenylalanine or tryptophan, so a read error is the likely source. The DNA is omitted, as the CDR3 cannot be located on it reliably, and the CDR3 follows TCRdb's listing. The chain has TRBV7-3 and TRBJ2-5; the table assigns TRBD2, which was not confirmed against the DNA. The CDR3 spans 9 amino acids, including both terminal residues. The germline CDR1 and CDR2 sequences are SGHTA and FQGTGA. This chain's CDR3 is CASSLSAAG.